This T cell receptor (beta chain) was retrieved from a study of cytomegalovirus exposure and HLA in healthy donors. This CDR3 has 14 residues. V lost 3 bases, J lost 1 base, and 7 bases lay in between. CDR1 and CDR2 (germline): SGHRS, YFSETQ. For this clone: The same CDR3 can be traced to other DNA sequences in this sample.

This PCR relied on a set of 60 Vbeta primers and 13 Jbeta primers. Clones were read by immunoSEQ multiplex PCR, and TCRdb kept only the in-frame ones, dropping some. The sample records tens of thousands of clones, roughly nine tenths being singletons. This TCR came from a man aged 25-45 years in good health and CMV-seropositive. The V and J genes are TRBV5-1 and TRBJ2-2, with D perhaps TRBD1 (6 bases). The sequencing sample was made of PBMCs. The CDR3 region is CASSSGQNTGELFF. The CDR3 DNA sequence: TGCGCCAGCAGCTCGGGACAGAACACCGGGGAGCTGTTTTTT.